The sequence of this T cell receptor (beta chain) was determined in a study of T cells expressing NK-cell markers. Study outcomes and limitations: The study did not resolve the HCMV specificity of expanded NKG2C+ T cell clones.

The CDR3 totals 16 residues. Germline V CDR1 and CDR2: SGHRS, YFSETQ. No DNA is given; TCRdb re-called the 5' RACE reads and lists each CDR3 protein once. This sample lists 160,000 or so distinct CDR3 sequences; its ten largest clones have around a sixth. Notes on this clonotype: Its antigen remains unknown.

V usage is TRBV5-1 and J usage is TRBJ2-7. This TCR came from a woman between 18 and 75 years old in good health. Source material: blood T cells: a sorted CD56 or NKG2C T cell subset, CD4+ or CD8+ T cells, or bulk PBMC T cells (not recorded which). CDR3 region: CASKSGNQETSYEQYF.